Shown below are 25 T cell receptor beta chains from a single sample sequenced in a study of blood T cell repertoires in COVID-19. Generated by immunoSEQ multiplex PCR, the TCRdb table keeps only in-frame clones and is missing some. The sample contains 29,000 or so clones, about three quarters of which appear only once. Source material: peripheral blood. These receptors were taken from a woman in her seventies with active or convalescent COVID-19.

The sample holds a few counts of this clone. The CDR3 coding sequence is TGTGCCAGCAGTGAATTCGTGCTTAGCGGGAGCTACGATGCGAACACCGGGGAGCTGTTTTTT. This sequence encodes CASSEFVLSGSYDANTGELFF. This chain uses TRBV2 with TRBJ2-2; 9 nucleotides match TRBD2. The CDR3 covers 21 residues. J lost 0 bases, V lost 2 bases, and 16 bases had no gene match. The germline CDR1 and CDR2 sequences are SNHLY and FYNNEI.

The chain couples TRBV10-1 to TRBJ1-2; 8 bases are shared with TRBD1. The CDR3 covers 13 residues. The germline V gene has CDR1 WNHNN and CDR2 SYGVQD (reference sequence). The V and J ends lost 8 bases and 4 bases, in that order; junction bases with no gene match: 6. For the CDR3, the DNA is TGCGCCAGCTTGGACAGGGACGCCTATGGCTACACCTTC. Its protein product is CASLDRDAYGYTF.

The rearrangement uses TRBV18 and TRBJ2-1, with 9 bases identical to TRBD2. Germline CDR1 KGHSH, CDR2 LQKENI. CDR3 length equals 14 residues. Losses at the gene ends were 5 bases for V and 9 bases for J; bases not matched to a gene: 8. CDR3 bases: TGTGCCAGCTCAGGGTTAGCGGGAGAGGTTGAGCAGTTCTTC. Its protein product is CASSGLAGEVEQFF.

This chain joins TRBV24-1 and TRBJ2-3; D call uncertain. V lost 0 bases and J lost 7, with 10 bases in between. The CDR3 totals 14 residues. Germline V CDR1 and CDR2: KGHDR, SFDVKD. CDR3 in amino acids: CATSDLAGVHTQYF. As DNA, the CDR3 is TGTGCCACCAGTGATTTGGCAGGCGTTCATACGCAGTATTTT.

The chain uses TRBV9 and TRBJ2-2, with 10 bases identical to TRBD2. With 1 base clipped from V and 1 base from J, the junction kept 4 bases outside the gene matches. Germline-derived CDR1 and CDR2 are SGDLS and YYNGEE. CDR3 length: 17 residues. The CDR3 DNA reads TGTGCCAGCAGCGTAAGTAGCGGGGGGCTGAACACCGGGGAGCTGTTTTTT. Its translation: CASSVSSGGLNTGELFF. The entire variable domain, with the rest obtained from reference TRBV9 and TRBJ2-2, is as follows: DSGVTQTPKHLITATGQRVTLRCSPRSGDLSVYWYQQSLDQGLQFLIQYYNGEERAKGNILERFSAQQFPDLHSELNLSSLELGDSALYFCASSVSSGGLNTGELFFGEGSRLTVL.

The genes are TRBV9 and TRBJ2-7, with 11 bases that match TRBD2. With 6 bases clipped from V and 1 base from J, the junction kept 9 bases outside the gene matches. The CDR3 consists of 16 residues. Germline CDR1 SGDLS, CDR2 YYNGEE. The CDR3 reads CASNPGGTSGSYEQYF. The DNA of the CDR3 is TGTGCCAGCAATCCCGGTGGGACTAGCGGATCCTACGAGCAGTACTTC.

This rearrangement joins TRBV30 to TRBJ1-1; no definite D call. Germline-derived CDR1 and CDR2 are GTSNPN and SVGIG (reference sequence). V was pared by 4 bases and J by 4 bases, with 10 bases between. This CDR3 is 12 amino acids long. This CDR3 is CAWTALSTEAFF. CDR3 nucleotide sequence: TGTGCCTGGACCGCCTTGAGCACTGAAGCTTTCTTT.

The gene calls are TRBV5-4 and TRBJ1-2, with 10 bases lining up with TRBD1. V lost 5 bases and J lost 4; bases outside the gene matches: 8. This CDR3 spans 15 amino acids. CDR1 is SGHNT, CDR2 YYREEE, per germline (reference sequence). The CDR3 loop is CASRAGTGEVYGYTF. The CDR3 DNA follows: TGTGCCAGCAGGGCCGGGACAGGGGAGGTCTATGGCTACACCTTC.

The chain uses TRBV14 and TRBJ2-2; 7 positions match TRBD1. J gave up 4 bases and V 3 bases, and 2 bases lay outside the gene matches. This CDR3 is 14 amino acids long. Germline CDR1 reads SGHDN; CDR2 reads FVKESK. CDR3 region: CASSHPGGTGELFF. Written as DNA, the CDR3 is TGTGCCAGCAGCCACCCAGGGGGCACCGGGGAGCTGTTTTTT.

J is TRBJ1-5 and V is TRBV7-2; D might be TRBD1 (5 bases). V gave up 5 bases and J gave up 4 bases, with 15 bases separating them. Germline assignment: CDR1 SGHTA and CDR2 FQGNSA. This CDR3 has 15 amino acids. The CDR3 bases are TGTGCCAGCAGCCCAGCAGGGATCTTTAATCAGCCCCAGCATTTT. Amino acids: CASSPAGIFNQPQHF.

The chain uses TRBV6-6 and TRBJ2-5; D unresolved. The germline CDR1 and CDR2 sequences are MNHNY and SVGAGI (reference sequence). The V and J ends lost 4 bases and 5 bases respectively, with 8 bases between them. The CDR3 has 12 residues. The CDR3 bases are TGTGCCAGCAGTTCTAGTGCCGAGACCCAGTACTTC. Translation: CASSSSAETQYF.

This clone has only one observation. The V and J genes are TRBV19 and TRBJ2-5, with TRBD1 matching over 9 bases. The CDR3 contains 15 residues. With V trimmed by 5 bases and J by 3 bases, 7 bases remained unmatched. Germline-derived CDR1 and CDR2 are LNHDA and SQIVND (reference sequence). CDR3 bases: TGTGCCAGTAGTTCTAGGACAGGGGCGGAAGAGACCCAGTACTTC. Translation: CASSSRTGAEETQYF.

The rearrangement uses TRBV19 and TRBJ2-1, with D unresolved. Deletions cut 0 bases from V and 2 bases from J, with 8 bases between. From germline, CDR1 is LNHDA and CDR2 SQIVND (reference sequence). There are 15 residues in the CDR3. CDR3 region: CASSIDPRPYNEQFF. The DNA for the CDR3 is TGTGCCAGTAGTATAGATCCTCGTCCCTACAATGAGCAGTTCTTC.

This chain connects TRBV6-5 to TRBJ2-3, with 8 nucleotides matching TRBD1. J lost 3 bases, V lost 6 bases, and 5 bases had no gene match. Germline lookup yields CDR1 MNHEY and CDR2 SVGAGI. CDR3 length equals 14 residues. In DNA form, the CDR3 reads TGTGCCAGCAGGGACAGGGAACCGACAGATACGCAGTATTTT. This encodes CASRDREPTDTQYF.

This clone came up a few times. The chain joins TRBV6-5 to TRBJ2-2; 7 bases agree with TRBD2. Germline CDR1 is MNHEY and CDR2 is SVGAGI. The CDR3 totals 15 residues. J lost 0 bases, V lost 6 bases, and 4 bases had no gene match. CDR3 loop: CASSRLAANTGELFF. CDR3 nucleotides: TGTGCCAGCAGCCGGCTAGCGGCGAACACCGGGGAGCTGTTTTTT.

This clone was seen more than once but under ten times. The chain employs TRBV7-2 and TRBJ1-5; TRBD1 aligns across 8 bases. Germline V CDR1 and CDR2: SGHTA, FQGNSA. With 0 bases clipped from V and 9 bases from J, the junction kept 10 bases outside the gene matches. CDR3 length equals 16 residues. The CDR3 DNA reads TGTGCCAGCAGCTTAGCGGCAGGGGGCGCGTCGGGGCCCCAGCATTTT. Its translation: CASSLAAGGASGPQHF.

The CDR3 bases are TGTGCCAGCAACCTAGGGACAGGAAGGGTCTATGGCTACACCTTC. Protein sequence: CASNLGTGRVYGYTF. The V and J genes are TRBV28 and TRBJ1-2; 8 nucleotides align to TRBD1. Germline V lookup: CDR1 MDHEN, CDR2 SYDVKM. The CDR3 covers 15 residues. V shed 7 bases and J 4 bases; nucleotides not matched to a gene: 11.

CDR3: CASNYGTGLGMNTEAFF. Written as DNA, the CDR3 is TGTGCCAGTAATTACGGGACAGGGTTGGGCATGAACACTGAAGCTTTCTTT. The chain uses TRBV19 and TRBJ1-1; 9 bases map to TRBD1. This CDR3 comprises 17 residues. Unmatched junction bases numbered 12, after V lost 7 bases and J lost 0 bases. Germline CDR1 LNHDA, CDR2 SQIVND (reference sequence).

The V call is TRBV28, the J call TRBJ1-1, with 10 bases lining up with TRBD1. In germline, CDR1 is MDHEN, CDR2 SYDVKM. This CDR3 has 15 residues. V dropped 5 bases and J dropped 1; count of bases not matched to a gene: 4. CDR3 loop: CASSPWDRGNTEAFF. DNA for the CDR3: TGTGCCAGCAGTCCTTGGGACAGGGGGAACACTGAAGCTTTCTTT.

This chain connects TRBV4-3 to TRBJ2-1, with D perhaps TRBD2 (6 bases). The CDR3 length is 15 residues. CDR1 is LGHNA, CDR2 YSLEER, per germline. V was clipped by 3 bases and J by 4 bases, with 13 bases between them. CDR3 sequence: CASSHSGLSYNEQFF. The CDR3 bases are TGCGCCAGCAGCCACTCGGGACTCTCATACAATGAGCAGTTCTTC.

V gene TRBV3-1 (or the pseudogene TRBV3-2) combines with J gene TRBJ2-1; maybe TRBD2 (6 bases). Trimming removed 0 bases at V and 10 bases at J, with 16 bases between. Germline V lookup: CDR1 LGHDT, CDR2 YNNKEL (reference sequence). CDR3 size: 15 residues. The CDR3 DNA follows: TGTGCCAGCAGCCAAGATCTCGCCGGGAGCGGGGAGCAGTTCTTC. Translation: CASSQDLAGSGEQFF.

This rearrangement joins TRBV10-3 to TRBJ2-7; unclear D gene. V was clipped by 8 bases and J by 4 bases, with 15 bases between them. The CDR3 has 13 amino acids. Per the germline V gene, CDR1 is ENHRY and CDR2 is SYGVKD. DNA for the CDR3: TGTGCCATCGGATCGACTCAGCAGTACGAGCAGTACTTC. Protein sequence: CAIGSTQQYEQYF.

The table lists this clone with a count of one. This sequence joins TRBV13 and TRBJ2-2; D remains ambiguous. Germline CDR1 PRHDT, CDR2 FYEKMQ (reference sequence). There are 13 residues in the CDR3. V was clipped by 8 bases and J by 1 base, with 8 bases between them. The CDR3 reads CASPLRNTGELFF. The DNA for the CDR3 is TGTGCCAGCCCCCTCCGGAACACCGGGGAGCTGTTTTTT.

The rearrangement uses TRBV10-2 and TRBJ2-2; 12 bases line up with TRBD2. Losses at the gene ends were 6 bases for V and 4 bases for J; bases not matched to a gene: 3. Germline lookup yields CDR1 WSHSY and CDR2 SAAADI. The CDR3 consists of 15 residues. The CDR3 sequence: CASSRLAGATGELFF. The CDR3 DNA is TGCGCCAGCAGCCGACTAGCGGGAGCCACCGGGGAGCTGTTTTTT.

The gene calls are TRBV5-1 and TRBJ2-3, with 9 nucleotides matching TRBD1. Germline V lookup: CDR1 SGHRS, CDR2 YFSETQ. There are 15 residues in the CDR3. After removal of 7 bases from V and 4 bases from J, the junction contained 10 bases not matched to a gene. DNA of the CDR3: TGCGCCAGCCGGGCCGGGGACAGGGTAGCAGATACGCAGTATTTT. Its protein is CASRAGDRVADTQYF. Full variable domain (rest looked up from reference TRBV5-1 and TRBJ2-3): KAGVTQTPRYLIKTRGQQVTLSCSPISGHRSVSWYQQTPGQGLQFLFEYFSETQRNKGNFPGRFSGRQFSNSRSEMNVSTLELGDSALYLCASRAGDRVADTQYFGPGTRLTVL.